The sample holds a few counts of the clone carrying this T cell receptor beta chain. Its antigen is unknown. This sample was taken from a study of T-cell memory formation after mild COVID-19. Study conclusions and caveats: There were some responding clones in pre-infection memory, which suggested that cross-reactive memory had joined. A balance of CD4 and CD8 characterized clones contracting day 15 to 85, whereas later expanders leaned CD4+. Among CD4+ contracting clones, most were CM and EM, and CD8+ ones EMRA.

This CDR3 is built from 16 residues. The germline V gene encodes CDR1 SGHRS and CDR2 YFSETQ. Trimming removed 0 bases at V and 2 bases at J, with 11 bases between. Constant-segment primers served in 5'RACE that generated TCR alpha and TCR beta cDNA libraries bearing sample barcodes and UMIs. TCRdb reprocessed the 5' RACE reads via MiXCR and lists one record per CDR3 protein. In the table there are some 290,000 distinct CDR3 sequences, around 16% of which are singletons. The chain joins TRBV5-1 to TRBJ2-2; D is ambiguous. The sequenced sample consisted of PBMCs or a T cell subset sorted from them (not recorded which). This clonotype was obtained from a man younger than 30 who had mild COVID-19 (a few samples of this study predate the infection). Cell type and time point are not known. CDR3 in amino acids: CASSLAASLNTGELFF. CDR3 sequence (DNA): TGCGCCAGCAGCTTGGCGGCATCATTAAACACCGGGGAGCTGTTTTTT.